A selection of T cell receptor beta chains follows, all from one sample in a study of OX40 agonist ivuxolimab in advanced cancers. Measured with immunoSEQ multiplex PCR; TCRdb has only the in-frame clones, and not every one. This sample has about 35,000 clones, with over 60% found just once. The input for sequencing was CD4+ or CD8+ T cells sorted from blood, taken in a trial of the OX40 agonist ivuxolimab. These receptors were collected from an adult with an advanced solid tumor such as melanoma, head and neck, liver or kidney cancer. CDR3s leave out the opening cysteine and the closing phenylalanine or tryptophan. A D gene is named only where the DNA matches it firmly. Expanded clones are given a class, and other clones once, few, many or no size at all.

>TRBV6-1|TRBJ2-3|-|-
ASSVRGRGTDTQY
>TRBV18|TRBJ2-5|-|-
ASSPRGSETQY
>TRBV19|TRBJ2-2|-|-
ASSRVTGELF
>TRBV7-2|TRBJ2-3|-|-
ASSLIRGDTQY
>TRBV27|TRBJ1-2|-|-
ASSLDGAAYGYT
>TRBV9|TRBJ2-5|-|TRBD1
ASSAGQGQETQY
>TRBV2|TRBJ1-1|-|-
ASSKGLNTEAF
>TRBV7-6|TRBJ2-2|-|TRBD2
ASSLELAGGPGGELF
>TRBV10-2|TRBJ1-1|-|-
ASSDLGNTEAF
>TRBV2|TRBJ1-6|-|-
ASSLSRERRSPLH
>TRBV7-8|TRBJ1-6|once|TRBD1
ASSPPGTGPRNYNSPLH
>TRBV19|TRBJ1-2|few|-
ASSADSFYGYT
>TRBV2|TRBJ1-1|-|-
ASIQKNTEAF
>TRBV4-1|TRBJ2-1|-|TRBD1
ASSRAGTAHNEQF
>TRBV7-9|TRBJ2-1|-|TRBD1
ASNPGQGLGQF
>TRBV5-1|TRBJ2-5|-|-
ASSLGVQQETQY
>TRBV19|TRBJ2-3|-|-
ASSSTGSTDTQY
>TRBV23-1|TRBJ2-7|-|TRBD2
ASSQERGYEQY
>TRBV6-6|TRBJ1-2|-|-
ASSYKGDYGYT
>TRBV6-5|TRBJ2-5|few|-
ASSGTAVETQY
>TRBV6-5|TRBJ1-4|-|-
ASSYSARTSEKLF
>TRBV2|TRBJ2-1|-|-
ASTGTPYREQF